These 18 T cell receptor beta chains were all obtained from the same sample, sequenced in a study of shared clonotypes between healthy human individuals. Only in-frame clones appear in the TCRdb table, and some are missing; sequencing was by immunoSEQ multiplex PCR. The sample has almost 750,000 clones; 72% are singletons. The sample was memory CD4+ T cells sorted from blood. This sample's subset: CD45RA-negative fraction. The source is a woman in her 30s in good health.

This chain links TRBV19 with TRBJ1-2, with no clear D. The CDR3 consists of 13 residues. Trimming took off 3 bases at V and 4 bases at J, with 9 bases between the two ends. Germline loops: CDR1 LNHDA, CDR2 SQIVND (reference sequence). CDR3 nucleotide sequence: TGTGCCAGTAGTATTGGTTCCGGCTATGGCTACACCTTC. The encoded protein is CASSIGSGYGYTF.

This clone was observed many times. V and J are TRBV29-1 and TRBJ1-2, with TRBD1 matching 8 bases. This CDR3 spans 12 amino acids. The ends lost 6 bases at V and 5 bases at J; junction bases unmatched: 5. Germline CDR1 and CDR2: SQVTM and ANQGSEA. The CDR3 here is CSVEQGAYGYTF. Here the CDR3 DNA reads TGCAGCGTCGAGCAGGGGGCTTATGGCTACACCTTC. The entire variable domain, with the rest obtained from reference TRBV29-1 and TRBJ1-2, is as follows: SAVISQKPSRDICQRGTSLTIQCQVDSQVTMMFWYRQQPGQSLTLIATANQGSEATYESGFVIDKFPISRPNLTFSTLTVSNMSPEDSSIYLCSVEQGAYGYTFGSGTRLTVV.

The rearrangement links TRBV28 to TRBJ2-7; the match to TRBD2 covers 12 bases. The germline V gene encodes CDR1 MDHEN and CDR2 SYDVKM. The CDR3 sequence is 19 residues long. J was trimmed by 2 bases and V by 6 bases; bases with no gene match: 17. CDR3 protein: CASSPTRLAGEKRAYEQYF. As DNA, the CDR3 is TGTGCCAGCAGCCCCACCCGACTAGCGGGAGAGAAGAGAGCCTACGAGCAGTACTTC. The variable domain in full, completed from reference TRBV28 and TRBJ2-7, reads DVKVTQSSRYLVKRTGEKVFLECVQDMDHENMFWYRQDPGLGLRLIYFSYDVKMKEKGDIPEGYSVSREKKERFSLILESASTNQTSMYLCASSPTRLAGEKRAYEQYFGPGTRLTVT.

This chain uses TRBV5-1 with TRBJ1-1, with D maybe TRBD1 (6 bases). This CDR3 spans 15 amino acids. Germline assignment: CDR1 SGHRS and CDR2 YFSETQ. The ends were cut back, 5 bases at V and 5 bases at J, with 19 bases in the middle. CDR3 in amino acids: CASRPQGSYRTEAFF. The CDR3 DNA reads as TGCGCCAGCAGACCACAGGGTTCATATCGAACTGAAGCTTTCTTT.

This CDR3 reads CASSRREALNEQFF. CDR3 nucleotides: TGTGCCAGCAGTAGGCGGGAGGCCTTGAATGAGCAGTTCTTC. This chain joins TRBV27 and TRBJ2-1; 8 bases map to TRBD2. With 5 bases clipped from V and 7 bases from J, the junction kept 7 bases outside the gene matches. Per germline, CDR1 MNHEY and CDR2 SMNVEV (reference sequence). The CDR3 spans 14 residues.

The gene calls are TRBV28 and TRBJ2-1; TRBD1 is a possible D gene (6 bases). There are 14 residues in the CDR3. Trimming removed 6 bases at V and 9 bases at J, with 18 bases between. Germline V gene sequence: CDR1 MDHEN, CDR2 SYDVKM. The CDR3 reads CASSPNTGLGEQFF. The CDR3 DNA reads TGTGCCAGCAGCCCTAATACAGGGCTCGGTGAGCAGTTCTTC. Full variable domain (missing parts from reference TRBV28 and TRBJ2-1): DVKVTQSSRYLVKRTGEKVFLECVQDMDHENMFWYRQDPGLGLRLIYFSYDVKMKEKGDIPEGYSVSREKKERFSLILESASTNQTSMYLCASSPNTGLGEQFFGPGTRLTVL.

This chain joins TRBV5-1 and TRBJ2-4, with D possibly being TRBD2 (6 bases). Trimming stripped 5 bases from V and 8 bases from J, with 11 bases between. Germline assignment: CDR1 SGHRS and CDR2 YFSETQ. The CDR3 is 12 amino acids. Written as DNA, the CDR3 is TGCGCCAGCAGGAAAGGGGAGGACATTCAGTACTTC. Protein: CASRKGEDIQYF.

The chain employs TRBV28 and TRBJ1-5; 7 bases map to TRBD1. CDR3 length: 12 amino acids. Germline V gives CDR1 MDHEN, CDR2 SYDVKM. V lost 5 bases and J lost 6; bases outside the gene matches: 1. This chain's CDR3 is CASSDRVQPQHF. The CDR3, as DNA: TGTGCCAGCAGTGACAGGGTTCAGCCCCAGCATTTT.

The J gene is TRBJ2-5, the V gene TRBV6-6, with 9 bases aligning to TRBD2. The CDR3 loop spans 16 amino acids. CDR1 is MNHNY and CDR2 is SVGAGI in the germline V gene (reference sequence). J gave up 4 bases and V 6 bases, and 12 bases lay outside the gene matches. The CDR3 is CASSSVAAGGTETQYF. For the CDR3, the DNA is TGTGCCAGCAGCAGTGTCGCAGCGGGAGGAACAGAGACCCAGTACTTC.

This clone was counted a few times. This rearrangement joins TRBV28 to TRBJ2-1; 11 bases match TRBD1. Germline values: CDR1 MDHEN, CDR2 SYDVKM. Unmatched junction bases numbered 7, after V lost 8 bases and J lost 13 bases. The CDR3 runs to 12 residues. The CDR3 DNA reads as TGTGCCAGCGGAGGACAGGGGGCGATCCAGTTCTTC. Protein: CASGGQGAIQFF.

The J gene is TRBJ2-3, the V gene TRBV25-1; 9 bases line up with TRBD1. Germline values: CDR1 MGHDK, CDR2 SYGVNS. Trimming took 5 bases from V and 6 from J; bases not matched to a gene: 12. This CDR3 has 16 amino acids. CDR3 in DNA: TGTGCCAGCAGTCTCCAGGGACAGGGTAAAATGGATACGCAGTATTTT. This sequence encodes CASSLQGQGKMDTQYF.

This rearrangement joins TRBV7-7 to TRBJ2-7; TRBD1 aligns across 10 bases. The V segment lost 5 bases and the J segment 3 bases; nucleotides outside the gene matches: 7. CDR3 length: 15 amino acids. Germline CDR1 SSHAT, CDR2 FNYEAQ (reference sequence). CDR3 amino acids: CASSLDGTGVYEQYF. The CDR3 DNA reads as TGTGCCAGCAGCCTTGACGGGACAGGGGTCTACGAGCAGTACTTC.

In the case of this clone: This sample includes further DNA sequences coding for the same CDR3. This chain uses TRBV28 with TRBJ1-2, with D uncertain. This CDR3 has 11 amino acids. The germline V gene encodes CDR1 MDHEN and CDR2 SYDVKM. Trimming cost V 3 bases and J 4 bases, with 3 bases left between them. The CDR3 region has the DNA TGTGCCAGCAGTTTCGGCTATGGCTACACCTTC. Translating it yields CASSFGYGYTF.

This clone showed up just once. The J gene is TRBJ1-1, the V gene TRBV28, with D hard to call. Germline-derived CDR1 and CDR2 are MDHEN and SYDVKM. Trimming took off 5 bases at V and 5 bases at J, with 12 bases between the two ends. CDR3 length: 13 residues. DNA of the CDR3: TGTGCCAGCAGTCTAGGCTCGAGAACTGAAGCTTTCTTT. As protein: CASSLGSRTEAFF.

This clone was counted a single time. This chain uses TRBV5-1 with TRBJ2-3; TRBD2 matches at 7 bases. CDR3 length: 19 residues. Germline V CDR1 and CDR2: SGHRS, YFSETQ. V lost 3 bases, J lost 0 bases, and 16 bases stayed unmatched. The CDR3 DNA is TGCGCCAGCAGCTGGAATAACCCGGCAGCGGGGTACAGCACAGATACGCAGTATTTT. Translating it yields CASSWNNPAAGYSTDTQYF.

The V call is TRBV28, the J call TRBJ1-4; tentative D call: TRBD1 (6 bases). From germline, CDR1 is MDHEN and CDR2 SYDVKM. This CDR3 has 15 amino acids. Trimming took 6 bases from V and 8 from J, leaving 19 bases between them. The CDR3 region is CASSRSGGVNEKLFF. The CDR3 DNA follows: TGTGCCAGCAGCCGCTCCGGGGGCGTAAACGAAAAACTGTTTTTT.

As concerns this clone: It may be a read error: a sequence one base away is much more abundant. J is TRBJ2-1 and V is TRBV2; 9 bases are shared with TRBD2. Unmatched junction bases numbered 0, after V lost 0 bases and J lost 3 bases. Germline CDR1 is SNHLY and CDR2 is FYNNEI. CDR3 size: 15 residues. CDR3 sequence: CASSEASGSYNEQFF. In DNA form, the CDR3 reads TGTGCCAGCAGTGAAGCTAGCGGGAGCTACAATGAGCAGTTCTTC.

This clone was found once. The chain combines TRBV2 with TRBJ1-1, with 12 bases lining up with TRBD1. The germline V gene has CDR1 SNHLY and CDR2 FYNNEI. The CDR3 contains 16 residues. J lost 0 bases, V lost 6 bases, and 5 bases had no gene match. CDR3 sequence: CASRPGQGAVNTEAFF. The CDR3 region has the DNA TGTGCCAGCAGACCGGGACAGGGGGCCGTGAACACTGAAGCTTTCTTT. The full variable domain, with the rest looked up from reference TRBV2 and TRBJ1-1, is EPEVTQTPSHQVTQMGQEVILRCVPISNHLYFYWYRQILGQKVEFLVSFYNNEISEKSEIFDDQFSVERPDGSNFTLKIRSTKLEDSAMYFCASRPGQGAVNTEAFFGQGTRLTVV.